This T cell receptor (beta chain) is from a study of T-cell memory formation after mild COVID-19. Study-level findings and limits: From day 15 to 85, contracting clones were balanced between CD4 and CD8, whereas later expanders leaned toward CD4+. The study detected some responding clones in pre-infection memory, suggesting cross-reactive memory joined.

TCRalpha and TCRbeta libraries used 5'RACE with constant-segment primers and UMIs. Each CDR3 protein is one row after TCRdb ran MiXCR on the 5' RACE reads. The top ten hold around a fifth of the sample, which has 300,000 to 400,000 distinct CDR3 sequences, about 13% seen once. This clonotype was recorded a few times. Its antigen remains unidentified. Between the trimmed V and J ends, which lost 4 bases and 0 bases, there was a span of 7 bases. The germline gives CDR1 SGHTA, CDR2 FQGNSA. The CDR3 has 14 amino acids. This TCR came from a man aged 18 to 30 who had mild COVID-19 (a few samples of this study predate the infection). Cell type and time point are not known. The chain employs TRBV7-2 and TRBJ1-3; D call uncertain. The sequencing input was PBMCs or a T cell subset sorted from them (not recorded which). The CDR3 protein is CASSWRSSGNTIYF. The CDR3 DNA reads as TGTGCCAGCAGCTGGAGGAGCTCTGGAAACACCATATATTTT.